Below, 24 T cell receptor beta chains from the same sample are listed, as sequenced in a study of shared T cell receptors in the human thymus. Method: immunoSEQ multiplex PCR; TCRdb's copy keeps in-frame clones and lacks some. The profile shows approximately 730,000 clones, 70% to 90% of them singletons. These data are also associated with another study on human thymus T cells.

Sample: thymocytes. All receptors derive from a girl under three years old with a congenital heart defect.

The V and J genes are TRBV27 and TRBJ1-5, with 7 bases that match TRBD1. The length of the CDR3 is 13 residues. Germline V gives CDR1 MNHEY, CDR2 SMNVEV (reference sequence). Trimming removed 4 bases from V and 4 bases from J; junction bases left unmatched: 1. The CDR3 loop reads CASSCRGNQPQHF. The CDR3 region has the DNA TGTGCCAGCAGTTGCAGGGGGAATCAGCCCCAGCATTTT.

This clone was recorded once. The chain is built from TRBV7-9 and TRBJ2-2, with D unresolved. Trimming removed 4 bases from V and 8 bases from J, with 20 bases in between. Germline CDR1 is SEHNR and CDR2 is FQNEAQ (reference sequence). This CDR3 has 16 residues. In nucleotides, the CDR3 is TGTGCCAGCAGCTCCACCAAGATCGAGCCCACGGGGGAGCTGTTTTTT. This translates into CASSSTKIEPTGELFF. The variable domain in full, completed from reference TRBV7-9 and TRBJ2-2, reads DTGVSQNPRHKITKRGQNVTFRCDPISEHNRLYWYRQTLGQGPEFLTYFQNEAQLEKSRLLSDRFSAERPKGSFSTLEIQRTEQGDSAMYLCASSSTKIEPTGELFFGEGSRLTVL.

The chain carries TRBV7-9 and TRBJ1-1; 7 bases line up with TRBD1. Germline V gene lookup returns CDR1 SEHNR and CDR2 FQNEAQ (reference sequence). V gave up 5 bases and J gave up 1 base; unmatched junction bases: 7. The CDR3 is 15 residues long. Here the CDR3 DNA reads TGTGCCAGCAGCCCCGACAGGGAACGGAACACTGAAGCTTTCTTT. Translating it yields CASSPDRERNTEAFF.

There are a few counts of this clone. This chain connects TRBV30 to TRBJ2-3, with TRBD1 matching over 7 bases. J gave up 3 bases and V 4 bases, and 10 bases lay outside the gene matches. Germline V CDR1 and CDR2: GTSNPN, SVGIG (reference sequence). The CDR3 extends over 15 amino acids. This CDR3 is CAWTGDRDGTDTQYF. The CDR3 DNA sequence: TGTGCCTGGACTGGAGACAGGGATGGTACAGATACGCAGTATTTT.

The rearrangement joins TRBV14 to TRBJ1-1; no clear D gene. Trimming removed 5 bases from V and 3 bases from J, with 10 bases in between. CDR3 length: 13 amino acids. Germline V gene data show CDR1 as SGHDN and CDR2 as FVKESK. CDR3 coding DNA: TGTGCCAGCAGCAAGACTCCGGACACTGAAGCTTTCTTT. Its protein is CASSKTPDTEAFF.

The CDR3 DNA reads as TGCAGCGTTGAGGGGTTTATTCGGGACAGGGAGACCCAGTACTTC. Translating gives CSVEGFIRDRETQYF. This chain connects TRBV29-1 to TRBJ2-5; 8 bases align to TRBD1. The CDR3 totals 15 residues. Trimming cost V 3 bases and J 5 bases; bases outside gene matches: 11. Germline loops: CDR1 SQVTM, CDR2 ANQGSEA.

The rearrangement uses TRBV28 and TRBJ2-1; 10 positions match TRBD2. The length of the CDR3 is 16 residues. The J segment lost 8 bases and the V segment lost 3 bases, leaving 10 bases of the junction unmatched. The germline gives CDR1 MDHEN, CDR2 SYDVKM. In DNA, the CDR3 is TGTGCCAGCAGTTTTAGCCTAGCGGGGGCGGTGGATGAGCAGTTCTTC. Its protein is CASSFSLAGAVDEQFF.

The V and J genes are TRBV14 and TRBJ1-1, with 7 bases aligning to TRBD1. The CDR3 has 17 residues. V lost 1 base to trimming and J lost 0 bases; unmatched junction nucleotides: 8. Germline V CDR1 and CDR2: SGHDN, FVKESK. CDR3: CASSQASRQGMNTEAFF. In nucleotides, the CDR3 is TGTGCCAGCAGCCAAGCAAGCAGACAGGGAATGAACACTGAAGCTTTCTTT.

The rearrangement joins TRBV23-1 to TRBJ2-7, with D perhaps TRBD1 (6 bases). TRBV23-1 belongs to the ORF category, with a function that is uncertain. Trimming took 5 bases from V and 5 from J, leaving 13 bases between them. The CDR3 has 13 amino acids. This CDR3 is CASSTGRGHEQYF. CDR3 bases: TGCGCCAGCAGTACCGGCAGGGGACACGAGCAGTACTTC.

The chain uses TRBV28 and TRBJ1-6, with TRBD1 as a possible D gene (6 bases). CDR3 length: 16 residues. The germline V and J ends were trimmed by 6 bases and 6 bases, with 18 bases remaining between them. CDR1 and CDR2 (germline): MDHEN, SYDVKM. The CDR3 nucleotides are TGTGCCAGCAGCCACCTTGGTCAGGGGTTTAATTCACCCCTCCACTTT. It translates to CASSHLGQGFNSPLHF.

The V gene is TRBV12-5, the J gene TRBJ2-7; a weak D match, TRBD1 (5 bases). Germline V gives CDR1 LGHNT, CDR2 FRNRAP. CDR3 size: 14 residues. V dropped 6 bases and J dropped 5 bases, with 17 bases sitting between them. CDR3 sequence reads: CASGKSGWPHEQYF. The CDR3 bases are TGTGCTAGTGGGAAATCAGGGTGGCCCCACGAGCAGTACTTC.

This clone was observed a handful of times. V usage is TRBV4-1 and J usage is TRBJ1-1; D perhaps matches TRBD1 (6 bases). The CDR3 totals 15 residues. Trimming removed 0 bases at V and 8 bases at J, with 16 bases between. The germline CDR1 and CDR2 sequences are MGHRA and YSYEKL. The CDR3 bases are TGCGCCAGCAGCCAAGATAGGGGGAGAGTGGGGGAAGCTTTCTTT. Translation gives CASSQDRGRVGEAFF.

The chain recombines TRBV6-5 with TRBJ1-1; 8 bases align to TRBD1. Trimming took 7 bases from V and 11 from J; bases not matched to a gene: 12. Looked up from germline, CDR1 is MNHEY and CDR2 is SVGAGI. The CDR3 totals 13 residues. CDR3 sequence reads: CASNSGQGRWAFF. CDR3 in DNA: TGTGCCAGCAATTCCGGACAGGGAAGATGGGCTTTCTTT.

The sample holds a few counts of this clone. The chain combines TRBV5-4 with TRBJ2-2; weak D call: TRBD2 (7 bases). In germline, CDR1 is SGHNT, CDR2 YYREEE (reference sequence). The V and J ends lost 9 bases and 4 bases respectively, with 13 bases between them. The CDR3 runs to 13 residues. As DNA, the CDR3 is TGTGCCATAAGGGGGGGCGGCACCGGGGAGCTGTTTTTT. This codes for CAIRGGGTGELFF.

J is TRBJ2-1 and V is TRBV4-1, with 10 bases identical to TRBD2. This CDR3 spans 21 amino acids. Germline CDR1 reads MGHRA; CDR2 reads YSYEKL. Unmatched junction bases numbered 18, after V lost 0 bases and J lost 4 bases. In DNA, the CDR3 is TGCGCCAGCAGCCAAGATCCCCTCTCACTAGCGGGGAGGGGTCCATACAATGAGCAGTTCTTC. This sequence encodes CASSQDPLSLAGRGPYNEQFF.

This chain uses TRBV2 with TRBJ2-3; tentative D call: TRBD1 (6 bases). This CDR3 region has 17 residues. The V end lost 8 bases, the J end lost 4 bases, and 25 bases lay between the germline ends. Germline V gene lookup returns CDR1 SNHLY and CDR2 FYNNEI. The CDR3 region is CASPRSGNRDQADTQYF. Written as DNA, the CDR3 is TGTGCCAGCCCCCGCAGTGGGAACAGGGATCAAGCAGATACGCAGTATTTT.

This chain joins TRBV20-1 and TRBJ1-6; D possibly corresponds to TRBD1 (6 bases). This CDR3 has 11 amino acids. Germline CDR1 and CDR2: DFQATT and SNEGSKA (reference sequence). V lost 5 bases to trimming and J lost 16 bases, with 15 bases between them. The CDR3 DNA follows: TGCAGTGCTGCACAGGGCGTGGTACTCCACTTT. It is translated as CSAAQGVVLHF.

The chain carries TRBV7-8 and TRBJ2-7, with 10 bases fitting TRBD2. Germline CDR1 is SGHVS and CDR2 is FQNEAQ. This CDR3 comprises 17 residues. V was clipped by 6 bases and J by 3 bases; unmatched bases: 14. The CDR3 here is CASSPSGGPSGGYEQYF. CDR3 sequence (DNA): TGTGCCAGCAGTCCTAGCGGGGGACCCTCAGGGGGCTACGAGCAGTACTTC.

CDR3 DNA: TGTGCCAGCAGTTCCCGGGGACTAGCGGGGGGCTGGGCTAGCTACAATGAGCAGTTCTTC. Protein: CASSSRGLAGGWASYNEQFF. The J gene is TRBJ2-1, the V gene TRBV28; 15 nucleotides match TRBD2. Per the germline V gene, CDR1 is MDHEN and CDR2 is SYDVKM. The CDR3 totals 20 residues. With 4 bases clipped from V and 3 bases from J, the junction kept 13 bases outside the gene matches.

The V gene is TRBV18, the J gene TRBJ1-4, with TRBD1 as a possible D gene (6 bases). Looked up from germline, CDR1 is KGHSH and CDR2 is LQKENI. The germline V and J ends were trimmed by 4 bases and 7 bases, with 13 bases remaining between them. This CDR3 is built from 14 residues. The CDR3 sequence is CASSHTGLVEKLFF. The DNA of the CDR3 is TGTGCCAGCTCACACACAGGGCTAGTTGAAAAACTGTTTTTT.

The J gene is TRBJ2-7, the V gene TRBV6-6; D perhaps matches TRBD1 (6 bases). Germline CDR1 is MNHNY and CDR2 is SVGAGI (reference sequence). V was shortened by 4 bases and J by 3 bases, with 10 bases between the two germline ends. The CDR3 consists of 13 residues. The CDR3 loop is CASSLGHIYEQYF. The DNA of the CDR3 is TGTGCCAGCAGTTTGGGACACATCTACGAGCAGTACTTC.

The chain is built from TRBV5-6 and TRBJ2-3; 7 bases fit TRBD1. The trim removed 4 bases at V and 1 base at J, leaving 9 bases unmatched. Germline CDR1 is SGHDT and CDR2 is YYEEEE. This CDR3 contains 16 residues. The CDR3, as DNA: TGTGCCAGCAGCCCAGACAGGGTGATCCGCACAGATACGCAGTATTTT. Its translation is CASSPDRVIRTDTQYF.

The V and J genes are TRBV19 and TRBJ2-3; 9 bases map to TRBD1. CDR3 length: 15 residues. The germline V gene encodes CDR1 LNHDA and CDR2 SQIVND (reference sequence). After removal of 4 bases from V and 2 bases from J, the junction contained 4 bases not matched to a gene. The DNA for the CDR3 is TGTGCCAGTAGTACCAGGGACAGGGACACAGATACGCAGTATTTT. Its translation is CASSTRDRDTDTQYF.

V and J are TRBV6-5 and TRBJ2-7; TRBD1 might be the D (6 bases). The length of the CDR3 is 14 residues. From germline, CDR1 is MNHEY and CDR2 SVGAGI. V was clipped by 7 bases and J by 3 bases, with 16 bases between them. CDR3 coding DNA: TGTGCCAGCACCAACCACACGGACAGCTACGAGCAGTACTTC. Translation: CASTNHTDSYEQYF.